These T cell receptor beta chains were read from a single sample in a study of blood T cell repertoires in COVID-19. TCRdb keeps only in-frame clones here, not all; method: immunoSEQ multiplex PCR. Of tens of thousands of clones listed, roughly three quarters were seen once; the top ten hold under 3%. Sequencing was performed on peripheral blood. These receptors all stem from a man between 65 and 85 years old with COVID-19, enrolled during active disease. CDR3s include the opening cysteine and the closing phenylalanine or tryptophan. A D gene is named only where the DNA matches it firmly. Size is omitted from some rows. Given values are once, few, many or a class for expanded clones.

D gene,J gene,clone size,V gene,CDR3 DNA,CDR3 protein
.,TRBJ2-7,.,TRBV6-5,TGTGCCAGCAGAAACAGGGCCTACGAGCAGTACTTC,CASRNRAYEQYF
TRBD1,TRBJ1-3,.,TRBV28,TGTGCCGGTAGGGGGCAGACTGGAAACACCATATATTTT,CAGRGQTGNTIYF
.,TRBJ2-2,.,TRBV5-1,TGCGCCAGCAGCCGGGGGTCGGAAGGAGACACCGGGGAGCTGTTTTTT,CASSRGSEGDTGELFF
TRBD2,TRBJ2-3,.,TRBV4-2,TGTGCCAGCAGCCAAGTCTCAGGACTAGCGGGAACAGATACGCAGTATTTT,CASSQVSGLAGTDTQYF
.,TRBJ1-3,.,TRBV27,TGTGCCAGCAGTACCCCGGTAGGGAGCGGAAACACCATATATTTT,CASSTPVGSGNTIYF
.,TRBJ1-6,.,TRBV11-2,TGTGCCAGCATGTCAGATAATTCACCCCTCCACTTT,CASMSDNSPLHF
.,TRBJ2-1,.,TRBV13,TGTGCCAGCAGCACCCCTCCCGCGACGGGCAATGAGCAGTTCTTC,CASSTPPATGNEQFF
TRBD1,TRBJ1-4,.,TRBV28,TGTGCCAGCAGGGAAATCGGGACAGGGAGCGGTGAAAAACTGTTTTTT,CASREIGTGSGEKLFF
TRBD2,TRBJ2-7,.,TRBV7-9,TGTGCCGGAGGTGATGGCGGGAGGGCCTTCTACGAGCAGTACTTC,CAGGDGGRAFYEQYF
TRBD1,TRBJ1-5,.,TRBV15,TGTGCCACCAGCAGAAGACAGGGTAATCAGCCCCAGCATTTT,CATSRRQGNQPQHF
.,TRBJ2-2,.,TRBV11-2,TGTGCCAGCAGCTTAGGAGTAATGAACACCGGGGAGCTGTTTTTT,CASSLGVMNTGELFF
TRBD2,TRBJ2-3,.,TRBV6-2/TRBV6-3,TGTGCCAGCAGTGGGACTAGCGGGGGATCAGATACGCAGTATTTT,CASSGTSGGSDTQYF
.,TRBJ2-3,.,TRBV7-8,TGTGCCAGCAGCCCAATACTCAGGACAGATACGCAGTATTTT,CASSPILRTDTQYF
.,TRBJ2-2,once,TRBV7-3,TGTGCCAGCAGCCTCCTTCCGCGCACCGGGGAGCTGTTTTTT,CASSLLPRTGELFF
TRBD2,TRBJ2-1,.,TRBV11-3,TGTGCCAGCAGCCCTAGCGGGAGCCTCCGCAATGAGCAGTTCTTC,CASSPSGSLRNEQFF
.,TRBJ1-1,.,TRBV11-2,TGTGCCAGCAGCACAGAGGGGGTAGGGGCTGAAGCTTTCTTT,CASSTEGVGAEAFF
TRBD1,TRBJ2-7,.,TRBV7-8,TGTGCCAGCAGCTTGGGGACAGGGAATGGCGAGCAGTACTTC,CASSLGTGNGEQYF
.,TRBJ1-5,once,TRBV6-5,TGTGCCAGCGGGTTCAGGGATGACAATCAGCCCCAGCATTTT,CASGFRDDNQPQHF
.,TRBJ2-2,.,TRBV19,TGTGCCAGTAGTATAAACGGGAGAGGCGACACCGGGGAGCTGTTTTTT,CASSINGRGDTGELFF
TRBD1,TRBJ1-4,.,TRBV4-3,TGCGCCAGCAGTACGGGGACAGCGAATGAAAAACTGTTTTTT,CASSTGTANEKLFF
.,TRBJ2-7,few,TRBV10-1,TGCGCCAGCAGTGAGACCTCGGGGGAGCAGTACTTC,CASSETSGEQYF
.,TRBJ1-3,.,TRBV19,TGTGTCAGCAGCGTAGGACAGCGCATTCTAAACACCATATATTTT,CVSSVGQRILNTIYF
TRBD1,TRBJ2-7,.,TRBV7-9,TGTGCCAGCAGCACAGGGGGCGACGAGCAGTACTTC,CASSTGGDEQYF
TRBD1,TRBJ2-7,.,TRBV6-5,TGTGCCAGCAGCCACGGACAGGGGTCCTACGAGCAGTACTTC,CASSHGQGSYEQYF
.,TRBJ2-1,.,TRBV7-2,TGTGCCAGCAGCTATAGGGCGGGAACCTACAATGAGCAGTTCTTC,CASSYRAGTYNEQFF
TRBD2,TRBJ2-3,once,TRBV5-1,TGCGCCAGCAGCCCGGGAGGGGACGGGGATACGCAGTATTTT,CASSPGGDGDTQYF